These T cell receptor beta chains were read from a single sample in a study of blood T cells in healthy people across ages. In TCRdb, the 5' RACE reads were re-called with MiXCR into one record per CDR3 protein. This table has some 1.5 million distinct CDR3 sequences, roughly 28% appearing once. The sample comprised blood. The origin of the receptors is a woman under 40 in good health. Both conserved end residues are trimmed from each CDR3. The order of the fields is V gene, J gene, D gene, CDR3 protein. The D gene is left open where the match is weak.

TRBV6-5	TRBJ2-3	.	ASSYSNNWQIRSDTQY
TRBV20-1	TRBJ1-2	.	SARVISRSYGYT
TRBV5-1	TRBJ1-1	TRBD1	ASSRDAGGGTEAF
TRBV7-9	TRBJ2-5	TRBD1	ASSSRDRVPLDQETQY
TRBV6-4	TRBJ2-3	.	ASSQQLFDIDTQY
TRBV24-1	TRBJ2-4	.	ATPRKGNIQY
TRBV29-1	TRBJ1-4	.	SVVVSGATNEKLF
TRBV3-1	TRBJ1-2	.	ASSPRYREGNYGYT
TRBV28	TRBJ2-1	TRBD1	ASVGTGRSYNEQF
TRBV4-3	TRBJ2-7	.	ASSQEPGDTYEQY
TRBV5-1	TRBJ1-1	.	ASNFVRGRTEAF
TRBV5-1	.	.	ASSSPAVAGAATYEQY
TRBV6-6	TRBJ1-1	.	ASSLGVGAF
TRBV6-5	TRBJ2-5	TRBD1	ASSSRTGAGETQY
TRBV7-2	TRBJ1-1	.	ASSLAVLKDEAF
TRBV6-6	TRBJ2-5	TRBD1	ASGRQGSVNVQY
TRBV5-1	TRBJ2-6	.	ASSLVRDSGANVLT
TRBV6-5	TRBJ2-1	.	ASRPGLLGGEQF
TRBV29-1	TRBJ2-3	.	SVEDPDNFLPDTQY
TRBV7-2	TRBJ2-5	.	ASSFDRGPQETQY
TRBV5-1	TRBJ1-6	.	ASSLAGGPYDSPLH
TRBV5-1	TRBJ2-7	.	ASTPYEQY
TRBV12-3/TRBV12-4	TRBJ2-1	TRBD2	ASSDSGGLSYNEQF
TRBV20-1	TRBJ2-1	TRBD2	SARDFRGGGYNEQF
TRBV15	TRBJ1-1	.	ATKSRGKNTEAF
TRBV7-2	TRBJ1-5	.	ASSLRGYGQPQH
TRBV5-1	TRBJ1-2	.	ASSWGYT
TRBV6-5	TRBJ2-3	TRBD2	ASSYSRWAASGDTQY
TRBV12-3/TRBV12-4	TRBJ2-1	TRBD2	ASTRGGSGRVPNEQF
TRBV12-3/TRBV12-4	TRBJ2-5	.	ASSLGAGAGETQY
TRBV7-6	TRBJ2-1	.	ASSLAGAGSEQF
TRBV7-9	TRBJ2-1	TRBD2	ASSLTSGVGDEQF
TRBV5-1	TRBJ2-1	.	ASRPEQGTNEQF
TRBV10-3	TRBJ1-5	.	AISPDNDSNQPQH
TRBV28	TRBJ1-4	.	ASSATGRTNEKLF